Given below is one T cell receptor beta chain in context. This record belongs to a study of blood T cell repertoires in COVID-19. About the research overall: In each case, the material was cDNA or gDNA derived from T cells, B-cell-depleted T cells, or PBMCs.

Sequenced by immunoSEQ multiplex PCR; TCRdb stores in-frame clones only, minus some. This sample yields 190,000 or so clones, of which 70% to 85% are seen a single time; about 6.9% belongs to the top ten. The sample comprised peripheral blood. The receptor was isolated from a human donor with acute or convalescent COVID-19. The donor label of this sample is uncertain.

The CDR3 DNA reads TGTGCCAGCAGTGAAGCCGACAGGGCCTCCTATGGCTACACCTTC. This translates into CASSEADRASYGYTF. The genes are TRBV6-1 and TRBJ1-2, with 7 bases aligning to TRBD1. The CDR3 is made up of 15 amino acids. Germline V gives CDR1 MNHNS, CDR2 SASEGT. The V and J ends lost 0 bases and 4 bases, in that order; junction bases with no gene match: 5.